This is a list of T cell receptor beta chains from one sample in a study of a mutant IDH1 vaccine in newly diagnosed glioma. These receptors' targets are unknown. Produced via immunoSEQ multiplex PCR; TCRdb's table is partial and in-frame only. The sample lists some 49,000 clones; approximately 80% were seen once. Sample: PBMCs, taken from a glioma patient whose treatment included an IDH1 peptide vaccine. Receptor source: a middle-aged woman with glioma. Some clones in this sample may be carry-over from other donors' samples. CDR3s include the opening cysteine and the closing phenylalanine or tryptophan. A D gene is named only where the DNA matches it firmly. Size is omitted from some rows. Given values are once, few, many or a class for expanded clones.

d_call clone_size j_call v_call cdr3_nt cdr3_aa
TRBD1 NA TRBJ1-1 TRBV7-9 TGTGCCAGCAGCTTAGGACAGGGGAACACTGAAGCTTTCTTT CASSLGQGNTEAFF
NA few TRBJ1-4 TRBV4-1 TGCGCCAGCAGCGTAGAGGAGAATGAAAAACTGTTTTTT CASSVEENEKLFF
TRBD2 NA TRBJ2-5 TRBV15 TGTGCCACCAACAGACTAGCGGAACAAGAGACCCAGTACTTC CATNRLAEQETQYF
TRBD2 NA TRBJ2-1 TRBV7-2 TGTGCCAGCAGCCTCGGGACTAGCGGGGTGGCCTACAATGAGCAGTTCTTC CASSLGTSGVAYNEQFF
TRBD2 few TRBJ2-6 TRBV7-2 TGTGCCAGCAGCGAGAGCGGGGGCTCTGGGGCCAACGTCCTGACTTTC CASSESGGSGANVLTF
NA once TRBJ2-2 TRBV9 TGTGCCAGCAGCGTTCTTCCGCAGACCAACACCGGGGAGCTGTTTTTT CASSVLPQTNTGELFF
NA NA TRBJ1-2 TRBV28 TGTGCCAGCAGTCCCCTACTGGGCGGCTATGGCTACACCTTC CASSPLLGGYGYTF
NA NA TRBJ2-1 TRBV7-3 TGTGCCAGCAGCGCTCCGGGGAACAATGAGCAGTTCTTC CASSAPGNNEQFF
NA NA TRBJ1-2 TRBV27 TGTGCCAGCAGTTTAAACTCTGGGTCAGCCTATGGCTACACCTTC CASSLNSGSAYGYTF
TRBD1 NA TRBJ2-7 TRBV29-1 TGCAGCGTGCTGACAGGGGGCGTGTTGGGCGAGCAGTACTTC CSVLTGGVLGEQYF
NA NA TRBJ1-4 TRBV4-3 TGCGCCAGCAGCCAAGAATTTCAGGGTTTGGATGAAAAACTGTTTTTT CASSQEFQGLDEKLFF
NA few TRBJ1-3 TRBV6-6 TGTGCCAGCAGTTACGAGGGAAACACCATATATTTT CASSYEGNTIYF
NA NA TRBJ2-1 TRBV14 TGTGCCAGCAGCCAGGGGACTGGGGCGGAGCAGTTCTTC CASSQGTGAEQFF
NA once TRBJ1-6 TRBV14 TGTGCCAGCAGCCAAGGGGAAGGGAACTCCTATAATTCACCCCTCCACTTT CASSQGEGNSYNSPLHF
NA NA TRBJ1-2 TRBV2 TGTGCCAGCAGTGAAGGAGGCGCCTATGGCTACACCTTC CASSEGGAYGYTF
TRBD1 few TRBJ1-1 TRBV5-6 TGTGCCAGCGGACATCAGGGGGTGTGGACTGAAGCTTTCTTT CASGHQGVWTEAFF
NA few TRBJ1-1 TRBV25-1 TGTGCCAGCAGTGAGAACGCGCGAGCTTTCTTT CASSENARAFF
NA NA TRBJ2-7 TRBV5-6 TGTGCCAGCAGCTTAGGTGTGTCCTACGAGCAGTACTTC CASSLGVSYEQYF
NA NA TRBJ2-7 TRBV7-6 TGTGCCAGCAGCTTAGGACAGCCGAATATGGGCGAGCAGTACTTC CASSLGQPNMGEQYF
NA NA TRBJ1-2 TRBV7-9 TGTGCCAGCAGCTTAGAGTCAGTGACCTATGGCTACACCTTC CASSLESVTYGYTF
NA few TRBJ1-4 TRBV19 TGTGCCAGTAAGACAGGCTCGAATGAAAAACTGTTTTTT CASKTGSNEKLFF
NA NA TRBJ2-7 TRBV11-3 TGTGCCAGCAGCTCCGGGTCCCTGCGGGAGCAGTACTTC CASSSGSLREQYF
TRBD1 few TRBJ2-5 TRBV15 TGTGCCACAACCCGGGACAGGGCTGCGGAGACCCAGTACTTC CATTRDRAAETQYF
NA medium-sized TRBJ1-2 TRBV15 TGTGCCACCAGCGACATGGGGGGCTACACCTTC CATSDMGGYTF
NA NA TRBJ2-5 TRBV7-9 TGTGCCAGCAGTTCTAGGGCGGACATCCAAGAGACCCAGTACTTC CASSSRADIQETQYF